These 23 T cell receptor beta chains were all obtained from the same sample, sequenced in a study of neoadjuvant nivolumab and ipilimumab in lung cancer. Method: immunoSEQ multiplex PCR; TCRdb's copy keeps in-frame clones and lacks some. This table has 40,000 to 55,000 clones, roughly 90% appearing once. The source material was blood, sampled before neoadjuvant nivolumab, alone or with ipilimumab. The source is an adult with non-small cell lung cancer. Some clones in this sample may be carry-over from other donors' samples.

CDR3 in amino acids: CSVDLGATNEKLFF. CDR3 in DNA: TGCAGCGTTGATTTGGGTGCAACTAATGAAAAACTGTTTTTT. This chain joins TRBV29-1 and TRBJ1-4, with D uncertain. The germline V and J ends were trimmed by 3 bases and 0 bases, with 8 bases remaining between them. The germline V gene has CDR1 SQVTM and CDR2 ANQGSEA. The CDR3 totals 14 residues.

This chain joins TRBV7-9 and TRBJ2-7; TRBD2 matches 7 bases. Germline CDR1 SEHNR, CDR2 FQNEAQ (reference sequence). CDR3 length equals 13 residues. V dropped 3 bases and J dropped 6; count of bases not matched to a gene: 5. The CDR3 DNA reads as TGTGCCAGCAGCTTTTTGACTAGCATCGAGCAGTACTTC. As protein: CASSFLTSIEQYF.

This clone was counted between two and nine times. The gene calls are TRBV2 and TRBJ2-1; D is undetermined. V was pared by 1 base and J by 5 bases, with 15 bases between. The CDR3 length is 16 residues. Germline V gene data show CDR1 as SNHLY and CDR2 as FYNNEI. CDR3 DNA sequence: TGTGCCAGCAGTGAAGAACACCTCATAAGGGACAATGAGCAGTTCTTC. It specifies CASSEEHLIRDNEQFF.

The chain couples TRBV5-4 to TRBJ2-1, with 10 bases identical to TRBD2. Per germline, CDR1 SGHNT and CDR2 YYREEE (reference sequence). J gave up 7 bases and V 4 bases, and 8 bases lay outside the gene matches. There are 15 residues in the CDR3. The CDR3 spells CASSGSGRLYNEQFF. The CDR3 DNA reads as TGTGCCAGCAGCGGTAGCGGGAGGCTCTATAATGAGCAGTTCTTC. The full variable domain, its missing parts supplied by reference TRBV5-4 and TRBJ2-1, is ETGVTQSPTHLIKTRGQQVTLRCSSQSGHNTVSWYQQALGQGPQFIFQYYREEENGRGNFPPRFSGLQFPNYSSELNVNALELDDSALYLCASSGSGRLYNEQFFGPGTRLTVL.

This chain joins TRBV11-2 and TRBJ2-7; possibly TRBD1 for D (5 bases). CDR1 is SGHAT and CDR2 is FQNNGV in the germline V gene. The ends were cut back, 1 base at V and 2 bases at J, with 12 bases in the middle. This CDR3 is 15 amino acids long. Written as DNA, the CDR3 is TGTGCCAGCAGCTTAGGGGGCGGCAGCGCCTACGAGCAGTACTTC. This sequence encodes CASSLGGGSAYEQYF.

The chain combines TRBV9 with TRBJ1-4; 8 bases are shared with TRBD1. Germline V gene sequence: CDR1 SGDLS, CDR2 YYNGEE. V gave up 2 bases and J gave up 0 bases; unmatched junction bases: 9. The CDR3 spans 18 residues. This chain's CDR3 is CASSVSGPGGATNEKLFF. CDR3 DNA: TGTGCCAGCAGCGTCTCCGGCCCAGGGGGCGCAACTAATGAAAAACTGTTTTTT.

The V and J genes are TRBV7-3 and TRBJ1-1; the match to TRBD1 covers 9 bases. Per the germline V gene, CDR1 is SGHTA and CDR2 is FQGTGA. J was trimmed by 4 bases and V by 1 base; bases with no gene match: 1. The CDR3 length is 14 residues. The CDR3 spells CASSLRQGGTEAFF. The DNA of the CDR3 is TGTGCCAGCAGCTTAAGACAGGGGGGCACTGAAGCTTTCTTT.

The chain links TRBV13 to TRBJ2-1, with 9 bases that match TRBD2. V lost 4 bases to trimming and J lost 3 bases; unmatched junction nucleotides: 10. This CDR3 is built from 17 residues. Germline CDR1 and CDR2: PRHDT and FYEKMQ (reference sequence). CDR3 sequence: CASSSPGGREVYNEQFF. CDR3 nucleotide sequence: TGTGCCAGCAGCTCCCCCGGCGGGAGGGAGGTCTACAATGAGCAGTTCTTC.

The genes are TRBV2 and TRBJ2-3; TRBD1 or TRBD2 may be the D gene (5 bases each). There are 13 residues in the CDR3. With 6 bases removed from V and 4 bases from J, the gap between germline ends came to 11 bases. Germline CDR1 SNHLY, CDR2 FYNNEI. The CDR3 sequence: CASRRGVADTQYF. The CDR3 DNA is TGTGCCAGCAGGAGGGGAGTCGCAGATACGCAGTATTTT.

The chain joins TRBV14 to TRBJ2-1; 8 positions agree with TRBD2. Germline V gene lookup returns CDR1 SGHDN and CDR2 FVKESK. The CDR3 is made up of 13 amino acids. V shed 7 bases and J 10 bases; nucleotides not matched to a gene: 9. The CDR3 bases are TGTGCCAGCAAGGTTAGCGGCGGGGGGGAGCAGTTCTTC. Amino acids: CASKVSGGGEQFF.

DNA of the CDR3: TGTGCCAGCAGCTTGTCCGCAGGGGGAGTCGAGCAGTACTTC. This gives the protein CASSLSAGGVEQYF. The genes are TRBV5-4 and TRBJ2-7, with 7 bases lining up with TRBD1. The CDR3 contains 14 residues. V was pared by 1 base and J by 6 bases, with 7 bases of the junction left unmatched. Germline loops: CDR1 SGHNT, CDR2 YYREEE (reference sequence).

CDR3 sequence: CASSELSNQPQHF. The CDR3 region has the DNA TGTGCCAGCAGTGAATTGTCCAATCAGCCCCAGCATTTT. The chain links TRBV2 to TRBJ1-5; no clear D gene. V was cut by 2 bases and J by 3 bases, with 5 bases left in between. CDR3 length: 13 residues. Germline CDR1 and CDR2: SNHLY and FYNNEI.

In this sample, this clone turned up once. This chain uses TRBV30 with TRBJ2-7; 8 positions agree with TRBD2. The CDR3 sequence is 12 residues long. Germline-derived CDR1 and CDR2 are GTSNPN and SVGIG (reference sequence). V shed 2 bases and J 7 bases; nucleotides not matched to a gene: 4. The CDR3 spells CAWSRSGGEQYF. In DNA form, the CDR3 reads TGTGCCTGGAGTAGGTCGGGGGGGGAGCAGTACTTC.

The J gene is TRBJ2-3, the V gene TRBV9; TRBD2 might be the D (6 bases). Germline V gives CDR1 SGDLS, CDR2 YYNGEE. The CDR3 sequence is 13 residues long. Trimming stripped 6 bases from V and 2 bases from J, with 10 bases between. CDR3 in amino acids: CASTGGATDTQYF. The CDR3 DNA sequence: TGTGCCAGCACGGGCGGGGCCACAGATACGCAGTATTTT.

In the case of this clone: The limits of the CDR3 on the DNA are not certain, so only TCRdb's listed CDR3 is given. The V call is TRBV5-4, the J call TRBJ2-2; TRBD2, the table's D call, was not compared with the DNA. The CDR3 is 14 residues long, ends included. The germline V gene encodes CDR1 SGHNT and CDR2 YYREEE (reference sequence). Here the CDR3 reads CASSPDFRGGELFF.

The chain couples TRBV5-1 to TRBJ1-3; maybe TRBD1 (6 bases). Trimming left V 4 bases short and J 0 bases short, with 23 bases between. Germline V CDR1 and CDR2: SGHRS, YFSETQ. The CDR3 consists of 19 residues. CDR3: CASSVGPLQGKISGNTIYF. The CDR3 DNA follows: TGCGCCAGCAGCGTTGGCCCCCTACAGGGAAAGATCTCTGGAAACACCATATATTTT.

The rearrangement uses TRBV4-3 and TRBJ2-3; D may correspond to TRBD1 or TRBD2 (6 bases each). Trimming pared 4 bases from V and 5 bases from J, leaving 19 bases between. The CDR3 runs to 16 residues. The germline CDR1 and CDR2 sequences are LGHNA and YSLEER. CDR3 coding DNA: TGCGCCAGCAGCCCCCCGGGCAGGGGAGGAAGAGATACGCAGTATTTT. It codes for CASSPPGRGGRDTQYF.

This chain links TRBV7-2 with TRBJ2-3; TRBD1 aligns across 7 bases. V was clipped by 6 bases and J by 2 bases; unmatched bases: 14. The germline gives CDR1 SGHTA, CDR2 FQGNSA. The CDR3 has 17 residues. The CDR3 DNA sequence: TGTGCCAGCAGTTCTCGACAGGGCGCTTCCTACACAGATACGCAGTATTTT. This sequence encodes CASSSRQGASYTDTQYF.

J is TRBJ2-2 and V is TRBV7-3; 12 positions agree with TRBD2. V lost 6 bases and J lost 6; bases outside the gene matches: 2. The CDR3 consists of 14 residues. The germline V gene has CDR1 SGHTA and CDR2 FQGTGA. The CDR3 reads CASSLAGGPGELFF. The DNA for the CDR3 is TGTGCCAGCAGTCTAGCGGGAGGGCCCGGGGAGCTGTTTTTT. Together with reference TRBV7-3 and TRBJ2-2, the CDR3 gives the full variable domain: GAGVSQTPSNKVTEKGKYVELRCDPISGHTALYWYRQSLGQGPEFLIYFQGTGAADDSGLPNDRFFAVRPEGSVSTLKIQRTERGDSAVYLCASSLAGGPGELFFGEGSRLTVL.

The chain is built from TRBV5-1 and TRBJ2-3; 7 positions agree with TRBD2. Germline V lookup: CDR1 SGHRS, CDR2 YFSETQ. The J segment lost 1 base and the V segment lost 0 bases, leaving 11 bases of the junction unmatched. The CDR3 length is 18 residues. The CDR3 nucleotides are TGCGCCAGCAGCTTGGGAACCTCTAGCGGAGGGGGCACAGATACGCAGTATTTT. Amino acid sequence: CASSLGTSSGGGTDTQYF.

CDR3 amino acids: CASSPFDGTVQETQYF. The CDR3 nucleotides are TGTGCCAGCTCACCATTCGATGGGACGGTTCAAGAGACCCAGTACTTC. J is TRBJ2-5 and V is TRBV18; the D call may be TRBD1 or TRBD2 (5 bases each). Trimming removed 2 bases at V and 2 bases at J, with 15 bases between. Per the germline V gene, CDR1 is KGHSH and CDR2 is LQKENI. This CDR3 region has 16 residues.

The chain recombines TRBV5-1 with TRBJ2-3; no definite D call. V lost 8 bases and J lost 1, with 14 bases in between. Germline V gene data show CDR1 as SGHRS and CDR2 as YFSETQ. The CDR3 contains 14 residues. The DNA for the CDR3 is TGCGCCAGTTCGGTGGGCGGAGGCACAGATACGCAGTATTTT. It codes for CASSVGGGTDTQYF.

This sequence joins TRBV19 and TRBJ2-3, with 7 positions matching TRBD2. Germline trimming cut 1 base from V and 1 base from J; bases unmatched to any gene: 5. The length of the CDR3 is 16 residues. Germline lookup yields CDR1 LNHDA and CDR2 SQIVND (reference sequence). In nucleotides, the CDR3 is TGTGCCAGTAGTATAGGGGACTATGCCGGCACAGATACGCAGTATTTT. Translating it yields CASSIGDYAGTDTQYF.